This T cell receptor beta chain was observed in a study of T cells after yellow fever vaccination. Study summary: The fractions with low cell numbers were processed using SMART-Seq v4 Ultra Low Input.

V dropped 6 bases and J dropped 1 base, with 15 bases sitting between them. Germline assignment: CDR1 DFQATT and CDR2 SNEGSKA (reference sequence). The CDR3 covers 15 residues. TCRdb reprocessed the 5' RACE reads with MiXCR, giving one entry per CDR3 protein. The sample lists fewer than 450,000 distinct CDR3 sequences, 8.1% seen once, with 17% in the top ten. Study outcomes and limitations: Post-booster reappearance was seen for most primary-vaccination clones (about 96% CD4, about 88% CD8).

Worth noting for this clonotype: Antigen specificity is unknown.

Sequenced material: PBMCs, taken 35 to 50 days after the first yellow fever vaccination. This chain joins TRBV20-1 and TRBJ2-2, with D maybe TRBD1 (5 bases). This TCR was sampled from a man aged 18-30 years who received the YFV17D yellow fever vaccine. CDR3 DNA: TGCAGTGCGTTGGTTTCGGACAAGAACACCGGGGAGCTGTTTTTT. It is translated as CSALVSDKNTGELFF.